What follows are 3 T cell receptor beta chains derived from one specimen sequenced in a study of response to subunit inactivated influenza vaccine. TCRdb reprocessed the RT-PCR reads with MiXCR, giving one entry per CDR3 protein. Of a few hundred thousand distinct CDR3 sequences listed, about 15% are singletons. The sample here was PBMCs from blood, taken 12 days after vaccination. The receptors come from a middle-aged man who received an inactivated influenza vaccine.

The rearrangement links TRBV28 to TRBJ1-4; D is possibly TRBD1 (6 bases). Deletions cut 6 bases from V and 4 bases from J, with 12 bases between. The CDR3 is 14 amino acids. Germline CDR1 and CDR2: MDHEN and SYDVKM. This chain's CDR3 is CASSQQGINEKLFF. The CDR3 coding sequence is TGTGCCAGCAGCCAACAGGGCATTAATGAAAAACTGTTTTTT.

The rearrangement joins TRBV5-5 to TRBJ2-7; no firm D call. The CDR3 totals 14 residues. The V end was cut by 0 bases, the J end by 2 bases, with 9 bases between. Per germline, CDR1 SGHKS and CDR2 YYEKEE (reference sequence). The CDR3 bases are TGTGCCAGCAGCTTGGCGCCACTCACCTACGAGCAGTACTTC. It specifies CASSLAPLTYEQYF.

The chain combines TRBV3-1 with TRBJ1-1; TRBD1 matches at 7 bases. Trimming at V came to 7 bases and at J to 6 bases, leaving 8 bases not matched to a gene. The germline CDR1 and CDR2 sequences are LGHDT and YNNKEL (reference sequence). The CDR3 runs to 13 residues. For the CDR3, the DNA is TGTGCCAGCAAGCCAGGGGGGAGCGCTGAAGCTTTCTTT. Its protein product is CASKPGGSAEAFF.